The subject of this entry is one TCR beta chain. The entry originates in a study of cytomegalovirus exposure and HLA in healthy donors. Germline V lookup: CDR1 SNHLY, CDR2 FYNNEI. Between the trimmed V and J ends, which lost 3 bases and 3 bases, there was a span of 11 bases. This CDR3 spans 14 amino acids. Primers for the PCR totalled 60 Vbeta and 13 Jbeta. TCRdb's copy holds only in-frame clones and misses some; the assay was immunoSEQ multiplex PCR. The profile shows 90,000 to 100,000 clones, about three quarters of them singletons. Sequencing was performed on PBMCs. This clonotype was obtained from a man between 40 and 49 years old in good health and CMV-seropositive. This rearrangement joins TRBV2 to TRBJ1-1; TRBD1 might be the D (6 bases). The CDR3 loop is CASSDRTGYTEAFF. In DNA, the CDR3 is TGTGCCAGCAGTGACCGCACAGGGTACACTGAAGCTTTCTTT.